This entry features one TCR beta chain sequence. These data belong to a study of blood T cell repertoires in COVID-19. Trimming took 2 bases from V and 3 from J, leaving 4 bases between them. This CDR3 has 12 amino acids. Germline V lookup: CDR1 SGHAT, CDR2 FQNNGV. Libraries were prepared by immunoSEQ multiplex PCR; TCRdb keeps only in-frame clonotypes and omits some of them. The sample includes roughly 240,000 clones, roughly 85% of them seen just once. V and J are TRBV11-2 and TRBJ1-1, with no clear D. Material for sequencing was PBMCs or T cells enriched from blood (not recorded which). The receptor's source is a woman between 50 and 59 years old with acute COVID-19. The CDR3 DNA reads as TGTGCCAGCAGCTTATCGGACACTGAAGCTTTCTTT. Translating gives CASSLSDTEAFF.